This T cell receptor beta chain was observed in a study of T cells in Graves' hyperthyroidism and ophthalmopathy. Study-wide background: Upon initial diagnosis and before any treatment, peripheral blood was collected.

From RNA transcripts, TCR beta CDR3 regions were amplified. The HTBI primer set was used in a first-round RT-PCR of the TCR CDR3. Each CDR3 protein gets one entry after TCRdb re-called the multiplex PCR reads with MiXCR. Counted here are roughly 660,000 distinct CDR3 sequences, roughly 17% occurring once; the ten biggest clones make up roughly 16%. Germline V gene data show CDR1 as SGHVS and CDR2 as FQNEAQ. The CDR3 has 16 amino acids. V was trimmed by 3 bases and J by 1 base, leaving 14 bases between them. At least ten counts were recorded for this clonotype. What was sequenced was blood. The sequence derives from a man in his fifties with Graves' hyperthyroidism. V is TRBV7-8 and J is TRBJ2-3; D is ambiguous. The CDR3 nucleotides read TGTGCCAGCAGCTTGGGCGCGGCCCTTCGCACAGATACGCAGTATTTT. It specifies CASSLGAALRTDTQYF.